Listed here are 14 T cell receptor beta chains from one sample, sequenced in a study of identifying expanded T cells in peripheral blood (dated by TCRdb to between 2018 and 2021). Receptor libraries were prepared by the immunoSEQ multiplex PCR assay. TCRdb's version of the immuneACCESS table is confined to in-frame rearrangements and falls short of the full clone set. An unresolved V gene accounts for under half of the shortfall where checked; the remainder is of unknown origin. In this sample the table shows some 75,000 clones, under 90% of which occur a single time. Roughly 3% of the sample is held by the ten biggest clonotypes. Source material: blood. Every receptor here comes from a person aged 18 to 75 in good health.

The chain joins TRBV28 to TRBJ2-5; either TRBD1 or TRBD2 may fit D (6 bases each). This CDR3 has 15 amino acids. Germline V gene data show CDR1 as MDHEN and CDR2 as SYDVKM. V was cut by 5 bases and J by 1 base, with 14 bases left in between. DNA of the CDR3: TGTGCCAGCAGTACCCGGTGGGGGGCCCAAGAGACCCAGTACTTC. It is translated as CASSTRWGAQETQYF. Full variable domain (rest looked up from reference TRBV28 and TRBJ2-5): DVKVTQSSRYLVKRTGEKVFLECVQDMDHENMFWYRQDPGLGLRLIYFSYDVKMKEKGDIPEGYSVSREKKERFSLILESASTNQTSMYLCASSTRWGAQETQYFGPGTRLLVL.

J is TRBJ2-5 and V is TRBV4-3; the D is unclear. Trimming removed 0 bases at V and 5 bases at J, with 10 bases between. Germline V gene sequence: CDR1 LGHNA, CDR2 YSLEER. CDR3 length: 14 amino acids. In nucleotides, the CDR3 is TGCGCCAGCAGCCAAGACCATATCCCTGAGACCCAGTACTTC. It specifies CASSQDHIPETQYF.

The V and J genes are TRBV9 and TRBJ2-3; D ambiguous. V lost 3 bases, J lost 5 bases, and 16 bases lay in between. Germline lookup yields CDR1 SGDLS and CDR2 YYNGEE. CDR3 length: 15 amino acids. The CDR3 sequence: CASSGSNYNQDTQYF. CDR3 sequence (DNA): TGTGCCAGCAGCGGCTCCAACTATAATCAAGATACGCAGTATTTT.

In its sample, this clone was seen once. The chain links TRBV27 to TRBJ2-1; unclear D gene. The CDR3 extends over 15 amino acids. Trimming took 3 bases from V and 4 from J, leaving 13 bases between them. Germline assignment: CDR1 MNHEY and CDR2 SMNVEV (reference sequence). The CDR3: CASSFDGIPYNEQFF. For the CDR3, the DNA is TGTGCCAGCAGTTTTGATGGAATACCTTACAATGAGCAGTTCTTC.

V gene TRBV5-8 combines with J gene TRBJ2-5; D is undetermined. This CDR3 region has 11 residues. The V end lost 2 bases, the J end lost 3 bases, and 2 bases lay between the germline ends. In germline, CDR1 is SGHTS, CDR2 YDEGEE. The DNA of the CDR3 is TGTGCCAGCAGCTTCAAAGAGACCCAGTACTTC. Encoded protein: CASSFKETQYF.

This clone has just a few counts. V is TRBV5-1 and J is TRBJ2-7; D may be TRBD2 (5 bases). CDR3 size: 14 residues. V was trimmed by 3 bases and J by 0 bases, leaving 10 bases between them. The V gene's germline CDR1 is SGHRS and CDR2 YFSETQ. The CDR3 here is CASSSDSSSYEQYF. Written as DNA, the CDR3 is TGCGCCAGCAGCTCGGACTCGAGCTCCTACGAGCAGTACTTC.

J is TRBJ1-1 and V is TRBV28; D is unresolved. Trimming shortened V by 4 bases and J by 3 bases, and 15 bases separated the two germline ends. Germline lookup yields CDR1 MDHEN and CDR2 SYDVKM. CDR3 length: 15 residues. CDR3 residues: CASSSGELTYTEAFF. The CDR3 nucleotides are TGTGCCAGCAGTTCTGGGGAACTAACATACACTGAAGCTTTCTTT.

V and J are TRBV18 and TRBJ1-6; the match to TRBD1 covers 8 bases. Germline V gene sequence: CDR1 KGHSH, CDR2 LQKENI. The CDR3 spans 17 residues. Germline trimming cut 3 bases from V and 6 bases from J; bases unmatched to any gene: 10. This CDR3 is CASSPSFGQGGNSPLHF. The DNA for the CDR3 is TGTGCCAGCTCACCGTCTTTTGGACAGGGCGGTAATTCACCCCTCCACTTT.

The chain couples TRBV6-5 to TRBJ1-5; 7 bases agree with TRBD1. CDR3 length: 14 amino acids. The germline gives CDR1 MNHEY, CDR2 SVGAGI. The J segment lost 5 bases and the V segment lost 5 bases, leaving 6 bases of the junction unmatched. In nucleotides, the CDR3 is TGTGCCAGCAGTACCGGACAGGTAGATCAGCCCCAGCATTTT. It encodes CASSTGQVDQPQHF.

This chain connects TRBV27 to TRBJ1-1; D is ambiguous. The CDR3 extends over 13 amino acids. Germline V gene data show CDR1 as MNHEY and CDR2 as SMNVEV (reference sequence). V lost 5 bases, J lost 1 base, and 8 bases lay in between. The CDR3: CASSGGWNTEAFF. For the CDR3, the DNA is TGTGCCAGCAGTGGAGGGTGGAACACTGAAGCTTTCTTT.

The J gene is TRBJ2-7, the V gene TRBV7-8; weak D call: TRBD1 (7 bases). In germline, CDR1 is SGHVS, CDR2 FQNEAQ. Trimming cost V 5 bases and J 5 bases, with 16 bases left between them. This CDR3 region has 14 residues. The CDR3 nucleotides are TGTGCCAGCAGCCCTTGGCAGGGGGGCGACGAGCAGTACTTC. Amino acid sequence: CASSPWQGGDEQYF.

This chain uses TRBV6-6 with TRBJ2-7; no reliable D call. Per germline, CDR1 MNHNY and CDR2 SVGAGI (reference sequence). The CDR3 loop spans 14 amino acids. The V end lost 6 bases, the J end lost 3 bases, and 15 bases lay between the germline ends. CDR3 in amino acids: CASSQSQQVYEQYF. The CDR3 DNA is TGTGCCAGCAGCCAGTCCCAGCAGGTCTACGAGCAGTACTTC.

The chain is built from TRBV29-1 and TRBJ2-6, with 7 bases identical to TRBD1. Per the germline V gene, CDR1 is SQVTM and CDR2 is ANQGSEA. The CDR3 extends over 14 amino acids. V lost 0 bases, J lost 9 bases, and 5 bases stayed unmatched. CDR3 residues: CSVEEPDRYNVLTF. The CDR3 nucleotides are TGCAGCGTTGAAGAGCCGGACAGGTACAACGTCCTGACTTTC.

In its sample, this clone was seen a few times. The chain is built from TRBV10-3 and TRBJ1-1, with TRBD1 as a possible D gene (5 bases). CDR1 ENHRY and CDR2 SYGVKD come from the germline V gene. The CDR3 is made up of 14 amino acids. The V end lost 6 bases, the J end lost 0 bases, and 11 bases lay between the germline ends. The DNA of the CDR3 is TGTGCCATCAGAGGGGTTAGGATGAACACTGAAGCTTTCTTT. Translating it yields CAIRGVRMNTEAFF.